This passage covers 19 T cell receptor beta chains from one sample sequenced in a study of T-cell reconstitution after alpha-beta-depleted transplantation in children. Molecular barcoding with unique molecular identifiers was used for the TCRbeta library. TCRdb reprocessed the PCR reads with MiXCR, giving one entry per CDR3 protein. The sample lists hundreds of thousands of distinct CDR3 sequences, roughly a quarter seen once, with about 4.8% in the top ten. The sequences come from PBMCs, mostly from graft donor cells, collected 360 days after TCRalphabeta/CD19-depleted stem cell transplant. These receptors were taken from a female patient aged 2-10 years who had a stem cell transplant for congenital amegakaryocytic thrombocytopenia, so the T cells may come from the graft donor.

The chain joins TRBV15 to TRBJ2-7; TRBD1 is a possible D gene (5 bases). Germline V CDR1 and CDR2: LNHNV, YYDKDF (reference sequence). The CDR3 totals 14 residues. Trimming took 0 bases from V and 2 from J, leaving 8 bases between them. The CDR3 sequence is CATSRDQGPYEQYF. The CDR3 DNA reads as TGTGCCACCAGCAGAGATCAGGGTCCCTACGAGCAGTACTTC.

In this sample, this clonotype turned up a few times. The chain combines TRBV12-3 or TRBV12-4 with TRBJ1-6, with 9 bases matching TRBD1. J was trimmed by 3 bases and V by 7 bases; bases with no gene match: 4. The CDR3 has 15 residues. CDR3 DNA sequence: TGTGCCAGCAACTCGACAGGGGGCTATAATTCACCCCTCCACTTT. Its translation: CASNSTGGYNSPLHF.

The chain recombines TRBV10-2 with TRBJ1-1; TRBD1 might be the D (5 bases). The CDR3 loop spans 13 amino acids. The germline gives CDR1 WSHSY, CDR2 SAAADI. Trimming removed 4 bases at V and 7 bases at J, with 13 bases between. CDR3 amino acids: CASSVPGQREAFF. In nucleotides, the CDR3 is TGCGCCAGCAGTGTCCCGGGGCAGCGTGAAGCTTTCTTT.

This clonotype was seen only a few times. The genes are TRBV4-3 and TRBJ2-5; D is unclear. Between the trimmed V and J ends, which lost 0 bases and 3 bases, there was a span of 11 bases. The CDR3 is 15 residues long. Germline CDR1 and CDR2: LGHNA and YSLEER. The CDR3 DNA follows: TGCGCCAGCAGCCAAGATCGGGCTATGGAAGAGACCCAGTACTTC. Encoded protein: CASSQDRAMEETQYF.

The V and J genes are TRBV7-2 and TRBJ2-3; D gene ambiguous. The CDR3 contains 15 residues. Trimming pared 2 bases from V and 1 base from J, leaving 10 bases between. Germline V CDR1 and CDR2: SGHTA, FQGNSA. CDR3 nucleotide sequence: TGTGCCAGCAGCTTAATGCTCTCGGGCACAGATACGCAGTATTTT. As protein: CASSLMLSGTDTQYF.

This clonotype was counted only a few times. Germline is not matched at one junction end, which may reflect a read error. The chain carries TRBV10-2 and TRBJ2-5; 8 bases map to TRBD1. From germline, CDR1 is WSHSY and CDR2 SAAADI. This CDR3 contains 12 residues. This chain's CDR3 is CASSESSDRVHF. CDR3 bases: TGCGCCAGCAGTGAGTCGTCGGACAGGGTGCACTTC.

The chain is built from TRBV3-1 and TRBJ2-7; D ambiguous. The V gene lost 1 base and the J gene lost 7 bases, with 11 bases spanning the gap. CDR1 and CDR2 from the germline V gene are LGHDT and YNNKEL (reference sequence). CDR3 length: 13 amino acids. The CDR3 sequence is CASSQVVGWEQYF. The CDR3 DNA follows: TGTGCCAGCAGCCAAGTCGTGGGATGGGAGCAGTACTTC.

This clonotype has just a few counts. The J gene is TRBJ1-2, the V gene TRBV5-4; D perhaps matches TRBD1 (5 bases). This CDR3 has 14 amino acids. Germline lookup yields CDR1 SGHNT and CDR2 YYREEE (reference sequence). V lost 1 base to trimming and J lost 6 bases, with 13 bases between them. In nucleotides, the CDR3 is TGTGCCAGCAGCTTGATTCGGACAACGGATGGCTACACCTTC. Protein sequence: CASSLIRTTDGYTF.

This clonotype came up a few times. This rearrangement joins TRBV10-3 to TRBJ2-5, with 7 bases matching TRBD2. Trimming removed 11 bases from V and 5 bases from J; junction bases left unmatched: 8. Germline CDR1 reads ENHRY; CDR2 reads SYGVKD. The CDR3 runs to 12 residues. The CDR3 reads CASRARGETQYF. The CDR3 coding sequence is TGTGCCTCCCGTGCGCGGGGGGAGACCCAGTACTTC.

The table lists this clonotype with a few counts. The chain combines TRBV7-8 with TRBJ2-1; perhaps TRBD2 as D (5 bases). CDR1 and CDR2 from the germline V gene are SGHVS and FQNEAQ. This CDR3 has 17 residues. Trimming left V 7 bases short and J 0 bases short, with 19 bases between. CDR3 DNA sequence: TGTGCCAGCAACTCTTATCCCGAGGGTGACTCCTACAATGAGCAGTTCTTC. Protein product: CASNSYPEGDSYNEQFF. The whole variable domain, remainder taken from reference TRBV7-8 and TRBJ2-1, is GAGVSQSPRYKVAKRGQDVALRCDPISGHVSLFWYQQALGQGPEFLTYFQNEAQLDKSGLPSDRFFAERPEGSVSTLKIQRTQQEDSAVYLCASNSYPEGDSYNEQFFGPGTRLTVL.

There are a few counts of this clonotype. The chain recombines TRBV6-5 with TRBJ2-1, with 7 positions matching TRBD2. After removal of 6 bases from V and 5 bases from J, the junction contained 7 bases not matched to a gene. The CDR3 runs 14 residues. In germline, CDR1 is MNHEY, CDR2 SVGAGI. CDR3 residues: CASSPSGRDNEQFF. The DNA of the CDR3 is TGTGCCAGCAGCCCTAGCGGTAGGGACAATGAGCAGTTCTTC.

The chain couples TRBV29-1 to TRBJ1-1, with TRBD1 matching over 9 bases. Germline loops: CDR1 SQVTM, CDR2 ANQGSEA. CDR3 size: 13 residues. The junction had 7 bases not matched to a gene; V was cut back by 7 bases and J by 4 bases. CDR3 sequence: CSARDRVGTEAFF. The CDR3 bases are TGCAGCGCCCGGGACAGGGTGGGCACTGAAGCTTTCTTT.

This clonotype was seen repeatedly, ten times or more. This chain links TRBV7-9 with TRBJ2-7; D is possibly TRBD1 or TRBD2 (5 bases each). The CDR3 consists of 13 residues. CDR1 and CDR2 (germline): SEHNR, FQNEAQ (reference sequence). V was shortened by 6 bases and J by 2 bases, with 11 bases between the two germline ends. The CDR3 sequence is CASSSQGAYEQYF. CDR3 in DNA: TGTGCCAGCAGTTCGCAGGGAGCCTACGAGCAGTACTTC.

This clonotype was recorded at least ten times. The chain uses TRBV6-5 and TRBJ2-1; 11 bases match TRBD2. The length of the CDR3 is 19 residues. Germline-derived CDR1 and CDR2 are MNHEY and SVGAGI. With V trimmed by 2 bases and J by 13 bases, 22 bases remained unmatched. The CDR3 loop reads CASSYGGKFTSGGPKIQFF. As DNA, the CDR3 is TGTGCCAGCAGTTACGGGGGGAAGTTTACTAGCGGGGGCCCTAAGATTCAGTTCTTC.

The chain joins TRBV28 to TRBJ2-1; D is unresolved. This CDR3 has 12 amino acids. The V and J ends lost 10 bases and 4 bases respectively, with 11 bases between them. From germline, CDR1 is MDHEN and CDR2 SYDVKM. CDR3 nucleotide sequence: TGTGCCACCCTAACCCCTTACAATGAGCAGTTCTTC. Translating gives CATLTPYNEQFF.

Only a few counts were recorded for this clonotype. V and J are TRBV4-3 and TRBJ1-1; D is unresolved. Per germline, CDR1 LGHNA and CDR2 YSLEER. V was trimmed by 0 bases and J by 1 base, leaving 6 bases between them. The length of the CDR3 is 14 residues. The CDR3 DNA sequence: TGCGCCAGCAGCCAAGAGCTCGGGAACACTGAAGCTTTCTTT. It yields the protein CASSQELGNTEAFF.

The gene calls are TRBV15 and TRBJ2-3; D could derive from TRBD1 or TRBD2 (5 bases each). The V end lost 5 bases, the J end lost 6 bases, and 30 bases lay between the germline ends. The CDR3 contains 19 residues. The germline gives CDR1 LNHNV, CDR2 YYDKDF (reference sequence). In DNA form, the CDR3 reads TGTGCCACCAGCGGAGGAGAAACCGGGACGGCTCATAGGGGTGATACGCAGTATTTT. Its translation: CATSGGETGTAHRGDTQYF.

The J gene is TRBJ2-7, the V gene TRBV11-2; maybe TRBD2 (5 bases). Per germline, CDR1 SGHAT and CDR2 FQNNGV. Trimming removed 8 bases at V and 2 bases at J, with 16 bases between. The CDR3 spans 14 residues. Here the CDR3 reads CASGDADWAYEQYF. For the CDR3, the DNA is TGTGCCAGCGGAGACGCGGACTGGGCCTACGAGCAGTACTTC.

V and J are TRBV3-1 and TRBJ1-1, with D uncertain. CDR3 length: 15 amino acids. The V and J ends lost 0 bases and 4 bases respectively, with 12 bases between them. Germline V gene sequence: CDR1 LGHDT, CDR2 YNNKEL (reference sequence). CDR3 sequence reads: CASSQEWAEPTEAFF. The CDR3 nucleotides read TGTGCCAGCAGCCAAGAATGGGCAGAGCCCACTGAAGCTTTCTTT.